This T cell receptor beta chain emerged from a study of T cells in Graves' hyperthyroidism and ophthalmopathy. Study-level findings and limits: Model-based prediction identified ophthalmopathy a median roughly six months prior to its onset. Stable hyperthyroidism was told apart from ophthalmopathy by a model built on 13 V-J features.

RNA transcripts were the template for amplifying TCR beta CDR3 regions. Researchers ran a first-round RT-PCR on the TCR CDR3 using the HTBI primer set. TCRdb called the multiplex PCR reads again in MiXCR, with one record for every CDR3 protein. This sample has hundreds of thousands of distinct CDR3 sequences; more than 15% occur once, and the top ten carry roughly 3%. About this clonotype: Its target is unknown.

Ophthalmopathy patients all had a Clinical Activity Score of at least 3, a NOSPECS grade of at least 4 and disease under 3 months old. Based on clinical symptoms, serum thyroxine and TRAb, thyroid ultrasound and orbital computed tomography, diagnoses were reached. V was clipped by 2 bases and J by 9 bases; unmatched bases: 9. Germline values: CDR1 KGHSH, CDR2 LQKENI. CDR3 length: 16 amino acids. The receptor was isolated from a woman between 35 and 50 years old with Graves' ophthalmopathy. What was sequenced was blood. The chain combines TRBV18 with TRBJ2-1; 11 nucleotides match TRBD2. The CDR3 sequence is CASSPVLAGVNTEQFF. The CDR3 DNA is TGTGCCAGCTCACCAGTACTAGCGGGAGTCAATACTGAGCAGTTCTTC.